The present TCR beta chain was sequenced within a study of blood T cell repertoires in COVID-19. Study background: The study drew acute and convalescent COVID-19 samples from the United States, Italy and Spain. T cells, B-cell-depleted T cells, or PBMCs provided the cDNA or gDNA that served as material.

Authors' methods: Using reference gene primer amplification, nucleated cell counts were estimated. Profiling relied on immunoSEQ multiplex PCR, and the TCRdb table lists in-frame clones only, not all of them. V and J calls and clone size are given by that table; D and trimming were obtained from the DNA. The sample has 170,000 or so clones; 80% are singletons. This CDR3 has 16 residues. The germline gives CDR1 SGHKS, CDR2 YYEKEE (reference sequence). The ends lost 7 bases at V and 4 bases at J; junction bases unmatched: 10. Sequenced input: peripheral blood. The receptor was isolated from a man between 65 and 79 years old with active or convalescent COVID-19. The chain couples TRBV5-5 to TRBJ2-2, with 10 bases aligning to TRBD2. In DNA form, the CDR3 reads TGTGCCAGCGGAGTAAGGCTAGCGGGAGTCACCGGGGAGCTGTTTTTT. It yields the protein CASGVRLAGVTGELFF.